This paragraph covers one T cell receptor (beta chain) sequence. The target antigen is unknown. The data were taken from a study of immune cell composition in non-small cell lung cancer. General study findings and limits: Tumour TCR-beta clonality was not significantly tied to smoking pack-years. Adenocarcinomas with higher top tumour-associated clone frequency had more reactive TILs.

Template was genomic DNA from frozen, unsorted single-cell suspensions. Clones were read by immunoSEQ multiplex PCR, and TCRdb kept only the in-frame ones, dropping some. The sample includes thousands of clones, approximately 74% seen only once; the top ten take under 30%. V was clipped by 1 base and J by 6 bases, with 11 bases between them. This CDR3 has 15 residues. Germline V gene data show CDR1 as SGHRS and CDR2 as YFSETQ. The receptor was isolated from a human donor with non-small cell lung cancer. The chain employs TRBV5-1 and TRBJ1-6; D perhaps matches TRBD1 (5 bases). Sequencing was carried out using lung tumor tissue. The CDR3 here is CASSLRQGGNSPLHF. In DNA form, the CDR3 reads TGCGCCAGCAGCTTGAGGCAGGGCGGTAATTCACCCCTCCACTTT.